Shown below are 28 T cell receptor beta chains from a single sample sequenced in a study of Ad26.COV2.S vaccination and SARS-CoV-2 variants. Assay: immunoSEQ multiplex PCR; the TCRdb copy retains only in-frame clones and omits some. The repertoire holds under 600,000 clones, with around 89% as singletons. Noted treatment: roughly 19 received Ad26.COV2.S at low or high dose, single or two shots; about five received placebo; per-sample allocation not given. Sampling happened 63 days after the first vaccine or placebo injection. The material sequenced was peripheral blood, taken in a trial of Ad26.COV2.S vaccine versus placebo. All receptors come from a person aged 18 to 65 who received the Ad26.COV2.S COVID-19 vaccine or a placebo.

The CDR3, as DNA: TGTGCCAGTAGTCCTCGTGATCGTAACTATGGCTACACCTTC. Its protein product is CASSPRDRNYGYTF. The rearrangement uses TRBV19 and TRBJ1-2; D gene uncertain. Germline assignment: CDR1 LNHDA and CDR2 SQIVND (reference sequence). CDR3 length: 14 residues. The germline V and J ends were trimmed by 5 bases and 1 base, with 11 bases remaining between them.

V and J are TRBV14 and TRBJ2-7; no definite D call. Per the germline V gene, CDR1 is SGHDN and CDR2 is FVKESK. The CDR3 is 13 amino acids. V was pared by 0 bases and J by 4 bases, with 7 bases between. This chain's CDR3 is CASSQDFRYEQYF. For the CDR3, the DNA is TGTGCCAGCAGCCAAGATTTCCGTTACGAGCAGTACTTC.

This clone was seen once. CDR3 amino acids: CATSDRPYKDRTQYF. CDR3 bases: TGTGCCACCAGTGATCGACCCTACAAGGACAGGACCCAGTACTTC. The rearrangement uses TRBV24-1 and TRBJ2-5, with a weak D call TRBD1 (6 bases). CDR1 and CDR2 from the germline V gene are KGHDR and SFDVKD. V was trimmed by 3 bases and J by 7 bases, leaving 17 bases between them. The CDR3 loop spans 15 amino acids.

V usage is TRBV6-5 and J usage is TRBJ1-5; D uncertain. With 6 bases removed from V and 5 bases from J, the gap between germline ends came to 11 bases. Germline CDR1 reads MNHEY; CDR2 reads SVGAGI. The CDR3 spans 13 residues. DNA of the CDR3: TGTGCCAGCAGGGCTAGCTTGTATCAGCCCCAGCATTTT. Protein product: CASRASLYQPQHF.

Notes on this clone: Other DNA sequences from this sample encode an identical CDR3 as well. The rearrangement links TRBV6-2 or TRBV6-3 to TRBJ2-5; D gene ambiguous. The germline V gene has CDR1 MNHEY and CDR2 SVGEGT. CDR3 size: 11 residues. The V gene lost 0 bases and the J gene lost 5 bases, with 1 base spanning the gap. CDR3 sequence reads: CASSYSETQYF. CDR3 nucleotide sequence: TGTGCCAGCAGTTACTCGGAGACCCAGTACTTC.

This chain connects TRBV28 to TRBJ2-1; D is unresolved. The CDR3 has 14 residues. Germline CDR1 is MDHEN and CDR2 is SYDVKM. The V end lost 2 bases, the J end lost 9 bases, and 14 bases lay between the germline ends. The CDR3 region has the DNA TGTGCCAGCAGTTTAGGGCACTTAGTGTTTGAGCAGTTCTTC. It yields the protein CASSLGHLVFEQFF.

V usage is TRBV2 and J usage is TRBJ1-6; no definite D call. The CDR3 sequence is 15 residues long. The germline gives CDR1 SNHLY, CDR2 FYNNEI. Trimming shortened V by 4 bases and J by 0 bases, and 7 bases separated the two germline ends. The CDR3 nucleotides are TGTGCCAGCAGTGTATCCAGCTCCTATAATTCACCCCTCCACTTT. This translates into CASSVSSSYNSPLHF.

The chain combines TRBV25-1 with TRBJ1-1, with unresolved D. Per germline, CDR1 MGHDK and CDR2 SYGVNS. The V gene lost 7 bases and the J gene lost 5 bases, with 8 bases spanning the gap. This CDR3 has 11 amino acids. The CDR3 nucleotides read TGTGCCAGCAAACGGGCGACTGAAGCTTTCTTT. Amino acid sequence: CASKRATEAFF.

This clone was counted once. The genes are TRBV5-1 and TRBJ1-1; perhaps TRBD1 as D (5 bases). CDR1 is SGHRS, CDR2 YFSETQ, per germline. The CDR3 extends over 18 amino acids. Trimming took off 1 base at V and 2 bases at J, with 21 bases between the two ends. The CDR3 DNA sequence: TGCGCCAGCAGCTTGTTCGGGACGGGTGTGATGGGTAACACTGAAGCTTTCTTT. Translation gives CASSLFGTGVMGNTEAFF.

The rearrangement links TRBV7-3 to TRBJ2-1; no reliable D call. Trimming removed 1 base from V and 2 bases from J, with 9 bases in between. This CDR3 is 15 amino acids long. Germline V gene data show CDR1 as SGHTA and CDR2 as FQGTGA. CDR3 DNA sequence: TGTGCCAGCAGCTTAAATCCGGAAACCTACAATGAGCAGTTCTTC. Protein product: CASSLNPETYNEQFF. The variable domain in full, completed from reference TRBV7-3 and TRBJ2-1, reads GAGVSQTPSNKVTEKGKYVELRCDPISGHTALYWYRQSLGQGPEFLIYFQGTGAADDSGLPNDRFFAVRPEGSVSTLKIQRTERGDSAVYLCASSLNPETYNEQFFGPGTRLTVL.

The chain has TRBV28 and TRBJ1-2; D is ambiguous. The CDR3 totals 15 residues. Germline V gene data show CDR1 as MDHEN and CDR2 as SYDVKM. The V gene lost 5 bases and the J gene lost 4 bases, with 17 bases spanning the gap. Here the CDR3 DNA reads TGTGCCAGCAGTCTCCCCCGATCGGCACCCTATGGCTACACCTTC. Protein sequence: CASSLPRSAPYGYTF.

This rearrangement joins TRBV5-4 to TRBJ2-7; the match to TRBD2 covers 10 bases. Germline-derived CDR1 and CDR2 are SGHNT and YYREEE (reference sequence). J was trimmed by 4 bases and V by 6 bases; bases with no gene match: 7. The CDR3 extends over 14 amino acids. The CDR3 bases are TGTGCCAGCAACAAAGCGGGAGGGCCTTACGAGCAGTACTTC. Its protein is CASNKAGGPYEQYF.

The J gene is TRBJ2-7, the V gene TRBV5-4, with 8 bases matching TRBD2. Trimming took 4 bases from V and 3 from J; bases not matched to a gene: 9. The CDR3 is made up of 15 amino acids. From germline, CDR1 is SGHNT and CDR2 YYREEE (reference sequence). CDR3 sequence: CASSPNLAGRYEQYF. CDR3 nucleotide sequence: TGTGCCAGCAGCCCAAACCTAGCGGGCCGCTACGAGCAGTACTTC.

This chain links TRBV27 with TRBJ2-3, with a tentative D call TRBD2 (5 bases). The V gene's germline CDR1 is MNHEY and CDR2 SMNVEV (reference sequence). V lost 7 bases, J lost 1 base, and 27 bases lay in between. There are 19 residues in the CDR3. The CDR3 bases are TGTGCCAGCACCCGAAAGGTCCGGGGAAGATACCGGGGCACAGATACGCAGTATTTT. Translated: CASTRKVRGRYRGTDTQYF.

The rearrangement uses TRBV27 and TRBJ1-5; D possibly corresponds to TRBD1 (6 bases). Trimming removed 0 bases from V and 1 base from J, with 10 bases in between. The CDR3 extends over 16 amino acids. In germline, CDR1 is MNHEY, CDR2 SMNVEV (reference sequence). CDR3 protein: CASSLSRQGSNQPQHF. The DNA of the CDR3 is TGTGCCAGCAGTTTATCTCGGCAGGGGAGCAATCAGCCCCAGCATTTT.

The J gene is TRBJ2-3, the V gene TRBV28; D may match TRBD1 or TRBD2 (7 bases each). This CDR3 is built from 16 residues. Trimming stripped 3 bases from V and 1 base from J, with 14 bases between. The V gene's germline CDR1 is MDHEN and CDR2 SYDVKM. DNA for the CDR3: TGTGCCAGCAGTTTTCAGGGGGGGGTCGGCACAGATACGCAGTATTTT. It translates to CASSFQGGVGTDTQYF.

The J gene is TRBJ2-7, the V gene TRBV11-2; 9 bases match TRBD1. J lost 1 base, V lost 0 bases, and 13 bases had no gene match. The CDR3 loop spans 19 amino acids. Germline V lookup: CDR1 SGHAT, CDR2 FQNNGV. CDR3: CASSLEWGQGALKSYEQYF. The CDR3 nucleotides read TGTGCCAGCAGCTTAGAATGGGGACAGGGCGCGCTTAAATCCTACGAGCAGTACTTC.

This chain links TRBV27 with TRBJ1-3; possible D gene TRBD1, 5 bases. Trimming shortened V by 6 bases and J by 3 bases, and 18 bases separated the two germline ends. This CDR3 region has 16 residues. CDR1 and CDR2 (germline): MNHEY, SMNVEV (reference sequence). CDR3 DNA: TGTGCCAGCAGCCCTAGCGGCAGGGTGCGTGGAAACACCATATATTTT. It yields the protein CASSPSGRVRGNTIYF.

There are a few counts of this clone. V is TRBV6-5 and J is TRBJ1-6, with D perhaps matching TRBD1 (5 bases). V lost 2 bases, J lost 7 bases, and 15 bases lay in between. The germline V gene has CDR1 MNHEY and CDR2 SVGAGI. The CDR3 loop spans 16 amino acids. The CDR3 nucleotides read TGTGCCAGCAGTTACGACGCAGGGTATAGAAATTCACCCCTCCACTTT. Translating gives CASSYDAGYRNSPLHF.

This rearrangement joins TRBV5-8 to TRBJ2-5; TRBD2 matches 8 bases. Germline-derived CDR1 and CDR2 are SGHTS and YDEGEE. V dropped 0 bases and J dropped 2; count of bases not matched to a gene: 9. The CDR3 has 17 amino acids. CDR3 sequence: CASSLAGFGGGQETQYF. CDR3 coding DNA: TGTGCCAGCAGCTTGGCCGGGTTTGGCGGGGGGCAAGAGACCCAGTACTTC.

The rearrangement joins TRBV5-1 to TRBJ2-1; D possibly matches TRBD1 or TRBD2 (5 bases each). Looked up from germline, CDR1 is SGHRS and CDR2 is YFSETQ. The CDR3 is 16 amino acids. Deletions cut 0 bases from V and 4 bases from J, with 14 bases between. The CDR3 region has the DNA TGCGCCAGCAGCTTGGGTTTTATGGGGGTGTACAATGAGCAGTTCTTC. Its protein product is CASSLGFMGVYNEQFF.

Here the CDR3 reads CASSPGTGDTGELFF. The CDR3, as DNA: TGTGCCAGCAGCCCCGGGACAGGGGATACCGGGGAGCTGTTTTTT. The rearrangement joins TRBV11-3 to TRBJ2-2; the match to TRBD1 covers 10 bases. The V gene end was trimmed by 5 bases and the J gene end by 5 bases; junction bases not matched to a gene: 5. The CDR3 spans 15 residues. Germline V gene data show CDR1 as SGHNT and CDR2 as YENEEA.

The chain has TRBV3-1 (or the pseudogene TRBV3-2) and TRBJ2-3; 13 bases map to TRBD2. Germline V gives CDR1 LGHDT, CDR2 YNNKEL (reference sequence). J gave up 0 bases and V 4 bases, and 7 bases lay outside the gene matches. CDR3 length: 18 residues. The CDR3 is CASSPRLAGGRSTDTQYF. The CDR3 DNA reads TGTGCCAGCAGCCCGCGACTAGCGGGGGGCCGAAGCACAGATACGCAGTATTTT.

The CDR3 sequence is CASSSGQRENTGELFF. The CDR3 nucleotides read TGTGCCAGCAGCTCTGGCCAGCGGGAGAACACCGGGGAGCTGTTTTTT. The gene calls are TRBV5-4 and TRBJ2-2; 7 bases fit TRBD2. The CDR3 loop spans 16 amino acids. CDR1 and CDR2 (germline): SGHNT, YYREEE (reference sequence). J was trimmed by 1 base and V by 3 bases; bases with no gene match: 6. The complete variable domain, with remaining parts taken from reference TRBV5-4 and TRBJ2-2, reads ETGVTQSPTHLIKTRGQQVTLRCSSQSGHNTVSWYQQALGQGPQFIFQYYREEENGRGNFPPRFSGLQFPNYSSELNVNALELDDSALYLCASSSGQRENTGELFFGEGSRLTVL.

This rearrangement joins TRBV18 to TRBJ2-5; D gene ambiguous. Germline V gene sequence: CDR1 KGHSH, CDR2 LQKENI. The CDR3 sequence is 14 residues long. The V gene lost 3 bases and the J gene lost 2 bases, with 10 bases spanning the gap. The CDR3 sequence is CASSPVTEQETQYF. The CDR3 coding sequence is TGTGCCAGCTCACCTGTTACAGAACAAGAGACCCAGTACTTC.

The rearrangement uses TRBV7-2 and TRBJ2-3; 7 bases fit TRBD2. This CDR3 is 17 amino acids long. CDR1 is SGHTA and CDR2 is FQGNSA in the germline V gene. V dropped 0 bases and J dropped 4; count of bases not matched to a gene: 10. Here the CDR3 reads CASSLALGRGRADTQYF. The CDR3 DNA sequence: TGTGCCAGCAGCTTAGCTCTCGGGCGGGGGAGGGCAGATACGCAGTATTTT.

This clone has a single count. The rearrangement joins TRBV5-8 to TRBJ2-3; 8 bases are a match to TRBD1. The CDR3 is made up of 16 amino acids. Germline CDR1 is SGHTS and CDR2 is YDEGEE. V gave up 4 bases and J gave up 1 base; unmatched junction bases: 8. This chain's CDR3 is CASSGTGTGGTDTQYF. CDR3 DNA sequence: TGTGCCAGCAGCGGAACCGGGACAGGCGGCACAGATACGCAGTATTTT.

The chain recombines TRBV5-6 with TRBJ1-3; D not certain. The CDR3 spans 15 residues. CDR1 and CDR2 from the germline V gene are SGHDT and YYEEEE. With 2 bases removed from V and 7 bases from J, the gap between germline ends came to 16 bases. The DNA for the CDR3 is TGTGCCAGCAGCTTCCCCGCGGGTCAGTCTAACACCATATATTTT. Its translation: CASSFPAGQSNTIYF.